The clone carrying this TCR beta chain was observed many times. The antigen is not known. The time point was: newly diagnosed GD, antithyroid drugs for less than 3 months. Researchers made the TCR library from RNA that was extracted from PBMCs. In building TCR beta libraries, iRepertoire HTBI primers were used together with Arm-PCR of CDR3 regions. TCRdb called the multiplex PCR reads again in MiXCR, with one record for every CDR3 protein. The sample has approximately 470,000 distinct CDR3 sequences, 15% to 20% seen once; the top ten hold 12%. This entry comes from a study of regulatory T cells in long-lasting Graves disease. Whole-study results and caveats: Sharing of public clonotypes was greater in persistent patients (over 2,500) than in new patients (around 1,000).

The V gene lost 5 bases and the J gene lost 4 bases, with 14 bases spanning the gap. This CDR3 has 14 amino acids. Germline assignment: CDR1 MNHEY and CDR2 SMNVEV (reference sequence). This sample was also put to use in a study of T cells in Graves' hyperthyroidism and ophthalmopathy. From that study: Diagnostic decisions used clinical symptoms, serum thyroxine and TRAb, thyroid ultrasound and orbital computed tomography. First-round RT-PCR with HTBI primers amplified the TCR CDR3 region.

The V call is TRBV27, the J call TRBJ1-1; possibly TRBD1 for D (6 bases). The material was peripheral blood mononuclear cells (PBMCs), obtained at new diagnosis, from a patient treated with antithyroid drugs. This clonotype was obtained from a man between 40 and 49 years old with Graves disease. This CDR3 is CASSKVRGATEAFF. The CDR3 DNA follows: TGTGCCAGCAGTAAGGTCCGGGGGGCCACTGAAGCTTTCTTT.